These T cell receptor beta chains were read from a single sample in a study of CD8+CD57+ T cells in acquired aplastic anemia. TCRdb called the reads again in MiXCR, with one record for every CDR3 protein. The sample shows roughly 420,000 distinct CDR3 sequences, 65% to 80% of them seen only once. Sample: sorted CD4+, CD8+, or CD8+CD57+ T cells (not recorded which) from PBMCs. These receptors came from a human donor in good health, serving as a control. Both conserved end residues are part of each CDR3. A D gene is named only where the DNA matches it firmly. The size of a clone is reported for some rows only, either as once, few or many, or as a class for expanded clones.

j_call: TRBJ1-1; v_call: TRBV7-9; d_call: NA; clone_size: many; cdr3_aa: CASSEDSDSEAFF; cdr3_nt: TGTGCCAGCAGCGAGGACAGCGACTCTGAAGCTTTCTTT
j_call: TRBJ1-1; v_call: TRBV12-5; d_call: NA; clone_size: many; cdr3_aa: CASGSPGFNTEAFF; cdr3_nt: TGTGCTAGTGGAAGTCCCGGGTTCAACACTGAAGCTTTCTTT
j_call: TRBJ2-6; v_call: TRBV7-6; d_call: NA; clone_size: NA; cdr3_aa: CASSSWRGRYSGYNVLTF; cdr3_nt: TGTGCCAGCAGCTCCTGGCGTGGGCGCTACTCCGGGTACAACGTCCTGACTTTC
j_call: TRBJ1-1; v_call: TRBV7-2; d_call: NA; clone_size: NA; cdr3_aa: CASSLNSAGELFFF; cdr3_nt: TGTGCCAGCAGCTTAAACTCGGCCGGGGAGCTGTTTTTTTTT
j_call: TRBJ1-2; v_call: TRBV20-1; d_call: NA; clone_size: NA; cdr3_aa: CTASVTGIYGYTF; cdr3_nt: TGCACCGCCTCCGTGACAGGCATCTACGGCTACACCTTC
j_call: TRBJ1-2; v_call: TRBV6-5; d_call: NA; clone_size: many; cdr3_aa: CASSRQDPGAYGYTF; cdr3_nt: TGTGCCAGCAGTAGACAGGACCCGGGAGCGTATGGCTACACCTTC
j_call: TRBJ2-5; v_call: TRBV12-3/TRBV12-4; d_call: NA; clone_size: once; cdr3_aa: CASSFMGGPKETQYF; cdr3_nt: TGTGCCAGCAGTTTCATGGGAGGCCCCAAAGAGACCCAGTACTTC
j_call: TRBJ1-1; v_call: TRBV12-3/TRBV12-4; d_call: NA; clone_size: NA; cdr3_aa: CASSLTGSRFF; cdr3_nt: TGTGCCAGCAGTTTGACAGGAAGTCGGTTCTTC
j_call: TRBJ1-1; v_call: TRBV6-6; d_call: TRBD1; clone_size: many; cdr3_aa: CASSSDRVSAFF; cdr3_nt: TGTGCCAGCAGTTCCGACAGGGTCTCGGCTTTCTTT
j_call: TRBJ2-5; v_call: TRBV5-1; d_call: NA; clone_size: NA; cdr3_aa: CASSLVGGTEETQYF; cdr3_nt: TGCGCCAGCAGCTTGGTTGGGGGCACTGAGGAGACCCAGTACTTC
j_call: TRBJ1-6; v_call: TRBV7-3; d_call: NA; clone_size: NA; cdr3_aa: CASSLGLGQGPLHF; cdr3_nt: TGTGCCAGCAGCTTAGGATTGGGGCAAGGACCCCTCCACTTT
j_call: TRBJ2-7; v_call: TRBV20-1; d_call: TRBD2; clone_size: NA; cdr3_aa: CSAKASGDENEQYF; cdr3_nt: TGCAGTGCTAAGGCTAGCGGGGACGAGAACGAGCAGTACTTC
j_call: TRBJ1-2; v_call: TRBV7-2; d_call: TRBD1; clone_size: many; cdr3_aa: CASSLGQGIRGYTF; cdr3_nt: TGTGCCAGCAGCTTAGGACAGGGGATTCGTGGCTACACCTTC
j_call: TRBJ2-7; v_call: TRBV7-8; d_call: TRBD1; clone_size: NA; cdr3_aa: CASSPGPPGQARSYEQYF; cdr3_nt: TGTGCCAGCAGCCCAGGCCCGCCGGGACAGGCACGCTCCTACGAGCAGTACTTC
j_call: TRBJ2-4; v_call: TRBV11-2; d_call: NA; clone_size: NA; cdr3_aa: CASSPLEKNIQYF; cdr3_nt: TGTGCCAGCTCACCTTTGGAGAAAAACATTCAGTACTTC
j_call: TRBJ2-3; v_call: TRBV7-9; d_call: NA; clone_size: few; cdr3_aa: CASSPTPTDTQYF; cdr3_nt: TGTGCCAGCAGCCCAACCCCCACAGATACGCAGTATTTT
j_call: TRBJ2-7; v_call: TRBV20-1; d_call: TRBD1; clone_size: NA; cdr3_aa: CSASSPDRGDYEQYF; cdr3_nt: TGCAGTGCCAGCAGTCCTGACAGGGGAGATTACGAGCAGTACTTC
j_call: TRBJ2-7; v_call: TRBV15; d_call: NA; clone_size: NA; cdr3_aa: CATSSGDSTYGQYF; cdr3_nt: TGTGCCACCAGCAGCGGCGACAGTACCTATGGGCAGTACTTC
j_call: TRBJ1-2; v_call: TRBV2; d_call: NA; clone_size: NA; cdr3_aa: CASKIEGTVSYSPLTF; cdr3_nt: TGTGCCAGCAAAATAGAGGGGACGGTGTCATATTCACCCCTCACCTTC
j_call: TRBJ2-2; v_call: TRBV7-3; d_call: NA; clone_size: NA; cdr3_aa: CASSEGAEGNTGELFF; cdr3_nt: TGTGCCAGCAGTGAGGGAGCAGAGGGGAACACCGGGGAGCTGTTTTTT
j_call: TRBJ2-1; v_call: TRBV18; d_call: NA; clone_size: many; cdr3_aa: CASSRQERYEQFF; cdr3_nt: TGTGCCAGCTCACGACAGGAGAGATATGAGCAGTTCTTC
j_call: TRBJ1-3; v_call: TRBV6-5; d_call: NA; clone_size: NA; cdr3_aa: CASSLTVNAGNTIYF; cdr3_nt: TGTGCCAGCAGCCTGACAGTCAATGCTGGAAACACCATATATTTT
j_call: TRBJ1-1; v_call: TRBV4-1; d_call: NA; clone_size: many; cdr3_aa: CASQANTEAFF; cdr3_nt: TGCGCCAGCCAGGCGAACACTGAAGCTTTCTTT
j_call: TRBJ2-7; v_call: TRBV12-3/TRBV12-4; d_call: NA; clone_size: NA; cdr3_aa: CASSFRRTLTYEQYF; cdr3_nt: TGTGCTAGCAGTTTCCGTCGGACTCTGACCTACGAGCAGTACTTC
j_call: TRBJ2-3; v_call: TRBV5-6; d_call: TRBD2; clone_size: NA; cdr3_aa: CASSLTGGKDTQYF; cdr3_nt: TGTGCCAGCAGCTTGACCGGGGGGAAAGATACGCAGTATTTT
j_call: TRBJ2-2; v_call: TRBV7-2; d_call: NA; clone_size: NA; cdr3_aa: CASSSQGGDQPQQFF; cdr3_nt: TGTGCCAGCAGCTCCCAGGGGGGGGATCAGCCCCAGCAGTTTTTT
j_call: TRBJ2-2; v_call: TRBV20-1; d_call: NA; clone_size: many; cdr3_aa: CSAIRPRANTGELFF; cdr3_nt: TGCAGTGCTATACGACCCCGAGCGAACACCGGGGAGCTGTTTTTT
j_call: TRBJ2-7; v_call: TRBV5-5; d_call: NA; clone_size: NA; cdr3_aa: CASRSGRSSYEQYF; cdr3_nt: TGTGCCAGCAGGTCGGGACGGAGCTCCTACGAGCAGTACTTC
j_call: TRBJ1-1; v_call: TRBV2; d_call: NA; clone_size: NA; cdr3_aa: CASTPAGNTEAFF; cdr3_nt: TGTGCCAGCACCCCCGCAGGGAACACTGAAGCTTTCTTT
j_call: TRBJ2-5; v_call: TRBV5-1; d_call: NA; clone_size: NA; cdr3_aa: CASSPGDSGAGKETQYF; cdr3_nt: TGCGCCAGCAGCCCCGGGGACAGTGGAGCGGGGAAAGAGACCCAGTACTTC
j_call: TRBJ2-7; v_call: TRBV4-3; d_call: TRBD1; clone_size: NA; cdr3_aa: CASSQDRGHRYEQYF; cdr3_nt: TGCGCCAGCAGCCAAGACAGGGGGCATCGGTACGAGCAGTACTTC
j_call: TRBJ2-6; v_call: TRBV6-5; d_call: NA; clone_size: NA; cdr3_aa: CASSFYICSARPGQTSGANVLTF; cdr3_nt: NA
j_call: TRBJ1-1; v_call: TRBV5-1; d_call: NA; clone_size: NA; cdr3_aa: CASSPGTSHTEPFF; cdr3_nt: TGCGCCAGCAGCCCCGGGACATCGCACACTGAACCTTTCTTT